What follows is one T cell receptor beta chain and its context. There are a few counts of this clonotype. The target of this receptor is not known. Base qualities are not at hand, and no much larger clone is one base apart. This entry is derived from a study of T cells in Graves' hyperthyroidism and ophthalmopathy (dated by TCRdb to between 2018 and 2021). As for the study more broadly: Peripheral blood samples were taken at initial diagnosis, before any treatment was given. A discovery cohort of about a hundred patients, 43 with Graves' ophthalmopathy and approximately 55 with stable Graves' hyperthyroidism, was used to find distinguishing TCR V-J signatures. Prospective prediction of ophthalmopathy was tested in an independent validation cohort consisting of 18 to 20 hyperthyroidism patients and more than 15 patients who later progressed to ophthalmopathy. The 75 to 100 discovery patients were divided at random into training and test sets in a 7:3 ratio. Thyroid tissue and blood T-cell repertoires from about six Graves' hyperthyroidism patients were also compared in the study. After blood sampling, hyperthyroidism patients were treated with methimazole at a starting dose of 30 mg daily, and ophthalmopathy patients were treated with high-dose intravenous methylprednisolone. The paper reports TCR Vbeta CDR3 sequencing of approximately 140 peripheral blood samples: 40 or so ophthalmopathy, approximately 74 hyperthyroidism and around 17 progressor patients. The investigation overall reported the following: A 13 V-J signature model separated ophthalmopathy from stable hyperthyroidism, with 87.88% sensitivity and roughly 84% specificity in cross-validation and 80%/75% in testing. No statistical method was used to fix the sample size in advance, and group allocation was not hidden from the investigators. In validation, the model predicted progression to ophthalmopathy a median of around 6.5 months before onset, with about 67% sensitivity and roughly 79% specificity. Blood samples also contained most of the expanded thyroid clonotypes (frequency above 0.001), which suggests that blood repertoires may reflect thyroid immune responses.

A patient counted as having stable Graves' hyperthyroidism if no progression to ophthalmopathy occurred over 18 months of follow-up. Hyperthyroidism patients were aged 18 to 65 years and newly diagnosed, with disease duration of less than 2 months. Exclusion was applied to patients with uncontrolled infections, other autoimmune diseases, pregnancy or lactation. Diagnoses were based on clinical symptoms, serum thyroxine and TRAb, thyroid ultrasound and orbital computed tomography. PBMCs were separated from approximately 9.9 ml of fresh peripheral blood using Ficoll-Paque density gradient centrifugation. Total RNA was extracted using Trizol reagent, and RNA quality was assessed on an Agilent 2100 Bioanalyzer. The TCR beta CDR3 regions were amplified from the RNA transcripts. A first-round RT-PCR of the TCR CDR3 used the HTBI primer set with the Qiagen OneStep RT-PCR kit. A second multiplex PCR round built the libraries, followed by size selection and purification. The libraries were sequenced on an Illumina HiSeq2000 using paired-end 100 bp reads. In the authors' own workflow: SOAPnuke was used to process the raw data, removing reads that contained adapters or uncalled bases, had a mean Phred below 15, or lacked an exact match to the constant primer or identifier. High-quality paired reads were merged using COPE v1.2.5, and each unique nucleotide sequence was defined as a clonotype. MiTCR v1.1 was used to align clonotypes to the IMGT TRBV, TRBD and TRBJ reference segments. Analysis was restricted to V-J combinations with a frequency above 0.0001, which covered 98% to 99.2% of repertoires. The TCS score was defined as the ratio of F50 (clonal expansion) to E x V (chaos), calculated using BLOSUM62-based TCRdist between CDR3 peptides within each V-J. Welch's t-statistics and random forest reduced roughly 540 V-J features to roughly 13, which were used in a naive Bayes classifier (R e1071). In TCRdb, the public reads were trimmed at Q25 with fastp and aligned with MiXCR, with productive beta chains retained. Duplicate CDR3 protein sequences are folded into a single record with the most common DNA and genes. TCRdb's processing, not the authors' own work, is the source of the V and J calls. The sample profile shows roughly 630,000 distinct CDR3 sequences; 15% to 19% of them were found once. Around 7.3% of the sample goes to the ten largest clones.

The sequence derives from a woman in her thirties with Graves' hyperthyroidism. Material for sequencing was blood.

The DNA reads TGTGCCAGCAGCTTAGGGGTCCTCTCGAACACCGGGGAGCTGTTTTTT. The encoded protein is CASSLGVLSNTGELFF. Rearrangement joined TRBV7-2 to TRBJ2-2; the D gene lacks a confident call. The CDR3 holds 16 amino acids from the cysteine to the phenylalanine. Only the CDR3 portion is preserved as DNA: 48 bases, with reading frame beginning at the first base. Reading the germline V gene gives CDR1 SGHTA and CDR2 FQGNSA. Trimming removed 1 base from V and 0 bases from J, leaving 9 bases between the germline ends.